The 31 T cell receptor beta chains below come from one sample, sequenced in a study of T cells in pancreatic ductal adenocarcinoma. No neoadjuvant therapy was given to the selected pancreatic ductal adenocarcinoma patients before their surgery. Sequencing used immunoSEQ multiplex PCR; TCRdb keeps in-frame clones, though not all of them. Here the sample spans about 97,000 clones, 90% to 95% being singletons. The sequenced material came from PBMCs. Receptors were obtained from a human donor with pancreatic ductal adenocarcinoma.

V gene TRBV6-1 combines with J gene TRBJ1-5; 7 nucleotides agree with TRBD1. V shed 3 bases, J shed 6 bases, and the junction held 14 bases outside the gene matches. CDR3 size: 17 residues. Per the germline V gene, CDR1 is MNHNS and CDR2 is SASEGT. CDR3 region: CASSEFGRGISGQPQHF. As DNA, the CDR3 is TGTGCCAGCAGTGAGTTCGGCAGGGGGATTTCGGGTCAGCCCCAGCATTTT.

The gene calls are TRBV11-2 and TRBJ2-3, with D perhaps TRBD2 (5 bases). The germline gives CDR1 SGHAT, CDR2 FQNNGV. The CDR3 consists of 13 residues. Trimming left V 7 bases short and J 2 bases short, with 10 bases between. The CDR3 loop reads CASTPADTDTQYF. CDR3 bases: TGTGCCAGCACGCCAGCGGACACAGATACGCAGTATTTT.

The chain joins TRBV18 to TRBJ1-2; D is undetermined. Trimming pared 0 bases from V and 0 bases from J, leaving 5 bases between. CDR3 length: 14 residues. Germline V gene lookup returns CDR1 KGHSH and CDR2 LQKENI. The CDR3 DNA reads TGTGCCAGCTCACCACCGGCCACTAACTATGGCTACACCTTC. Translating it yields CASSPPATNYGYTF.

The V call is TRBV7-2, the J call TRBJ2-1; weak D call: TRBD2 (6 bases). This CDR3 comprises 15 residues. Germline V lookup: CDR1 SGHTA, CDR2 FQGNSA. The V end lost 5 bases, the J end lost 0 bases, and 11 bases lay between the germline ends. CDR3 bases: TGTGCCAGCAGCGCGGGACCGCTCTCCTACAATGAGCAGTTCTTC. Translated, it gives CASSAGPLSYNEQFF.

The chain recombines TRBV4-2 with TRBJ2-3; no clear D. Germline V lookup: CDR1 LGHNA, CDR2 YNFKEQ. This CDR3 has 14 residues. Trimming removed 0 bases at V and 3 bases at J, with 7 bases between. The CDR3 is CASSQDMSTDTQYF. The CDR3 bases are TGTGCCAGCAGCCAAGATATGAGTACAGATACGCAGTATTTT.

This chain connects TRBV7-2 to TRBJ2-1; D is ambiguous. Trimming cost V 5 bases and J 5 bases, with 4 bases left between them. Germline V gives CDR1 SGHTA, CDR2 FQGNSA. The CDR3 runs to 11 residues. DNA of the CDR3: TGTGCCAGCAGCAGCCACAATGAGCAGTTCTTC. Translated, it gives CASSSHNEQFF.

The CDR3 loop is CASSQGTEGLAGYF. In DNA form, the CDR3 reads TGTGCCAGCAGTCAAGGGACAGAGGGACTAGCGGGGTATTTT. This sequence joins TRBV2 and TRBJ2-3; 12 nucleotides match TRBD2. The V gene end was trimmed by 5 bases and the J gene end by 14 bases; junction bases not matched to a gene: 11. Germline V gives CDR1 SNHLY, CDR2 FYNNEI. The CDR3 length is 14 residues.

This chain connects TRBV15 to TRBJ1-5; D is unresolved. Trimming shortened V by 0 bases and J by 4 bases, and 7 bases separated the two germline ends. The CDR3 extends over 14 amino acids. Germline CDR1 and CDR2: LNHNV and YYDKDF (reference sequence). CDR3 loop: CATSRDNPNQPQHF. The DNA for the CDR3 is TGTGCCACCAGCAGAGATAATCCTAATCAGCCCCAGCATTTT.

Only one count was recorded for this clone. The chain links TRBV18 to TRBJ2-1, with no clear D. Germline V CDR1 and CDR2: KGHSH, LQKENI. The CDR3 runs 13 residues. V was clipped by 0 bases and J by 7 bases, with 7 bases between them. The CDR3 DNA follows: TGTGCCAGCTCACCACCTTCAGAAAATGAGCAGTTCTTC. Translation: CASSPPSENEQFF.

The V gene is TRBV5-6, the J gene TRBJ1-4; D is uncertain. The CDR3 spans 13 residues. Deletions cut 1 base from V and 8 bases from J, with 9 bases between. Germline V lookup: CDR1 SGHDT, CDR2 YYEEEE. CDR3 in amino acids: CASSLYSREKLFF. The CDR3 nucleotides are TGTGCCAGCAGCTTGTATAGTCGGGAAAAACTGTTTTTT.

The chain links TRBV29-1 to TRBJ2-1; TRBD2 matches at 7 bases. The germline V gene encodes CDR1 SQVTM and CDR2 ANQGSEA. The CDR3 sequence is 16 residues long. V shed 0 bases, J shed 3 bases, and the junction held 8 bases outside the gene matches. Here the CDR3 reads CSVEDRRREFYNEQFF. For the CDR3, the DNA is TGCAGCGTTGAAGATCGAAGGCGGGAGTTCTACAATGAGCAGTTCTTC.

This chain uses TRBV28 with TRBJ1-1; D not resolved. The germline gives CDR1 MDHEN, CDR2 SYDVKM. The CDR3 extends over 13 amino acids. Deletions cut 4 bases from V and 2 bases from J, with 8 bases between. The CDR3 coding sequence is TGTGCCAGCAGTTCCTTCCTTAACACTGAAGCTTTCTTT. It is translated as CASSSFLNTEAFF. The complete variable domain, with remaining parts taken from reference TRBV28 and TRBJ1-1, reads DVKVTQSSRYLVKRTGEKVFLECVQDMDHENMFWYRQDPGLGLRLIYFSYDVKMKEKGDIPEGYSVSREKKERFSLILESASTNQTSMYLCASSSFLNTEAFFGQGTRLTVV.

J is TRBJ1-3 and V is TRBV7-9; 10 positions agree with TRBD1. There are 15 residues in the CDR3. Germline assignment: CDR1 SEHNR and CDR2 FQNEAQ (reference sequence). With V trimmed by 5 bases and J by 4 bases, 5 bases remained unmatched. In DNA, the CDR3 is TGTGCCAGCAGCAGAGACAGGGGGCCAGGAAACACCATATATTTT. Its protein is CASSRDRGPGNTIYF. The full variable domain, its missing parts supplied by reference TRBV7-9 and TRBJ1-3, is DTGVSQNPRHKITKRGQNVTFRCDPISEHNRLYWYRQTLGQGPEFLTYFQNEAQLEKSRLLSDRFSAERPKGSFSTLEIQRTEQGDSAMYLCASSRDRGPGNTIYFGEGSWLTVV.

The CDR3 here is CASSPGTPAYYEQYF. In nucleotides, the CDR3 is TGCGCCAGCAGCCCCGGGACACCTGCATACTACGAGCAGTACTTC. The gene calls are TRBV10-2 and TRBJ2-7, with D perhaps TRBD1 (6 bases). The CDR3 runs to 15 residues. Deletions cut 6 bases from V and 3 bases from J, with 18 bases between. Per germline, CDR1 WSHSY and CDR2 SAAADI.

Remarks on this clone: Other DNA variants within this sample encode the same CDR3. The chain carries TRBV7-2 and TRBJ1-5; TRBD1 agrees at 7 bases. CDR1 SGHTA and CDR2 FQGNSA come from the germline V gene. This CDR3 contains 14 residues. J gave up 2 bases and V 4 bases, and 2 bases lay outside the gene matches. CDR3 residues: CASSSQGGNQPQHF. The CDR3 nucleotides are TGTGCCAGCAGCTCCCAGGGGGGCAATCAGCCCCAGCATTTT.

This chain uses TRBV5-4 with TRBJ1-1; D may be TRBD1 (6 bases). CDR3 length: 13 amino acids. Germline CDR1 SGHNT, CDR2 YYREEE (reference sequence). Trimming removed 5 bases from V and 4 bases from J, with 12 bases in between. CDR3 sequence reads: CASSRQGTTEAFF. The DNA of the CDR3 is TGTGCCAGCAGTCGCCAGGGGACCACTGAAGCTTTCTTT.

V and J are TRBV27 and TRBJ2-7; TRBD1 is a possible D gene (6 bases). Germline CDR1 MNHEY, CDR2 SMNVEV (reference sequence). This CDR3 contains 15 residues. Trimming removed 1 base at V and 5 bases at J, with 15 bases between. CDR3 DNA: TGTGCCAGCAGTTTATGGTCGCAGGGGATCCACGAGCAGTACTTC. Residues: CASSLWSQGIHEQYF.

The rearrangement links TRBV28 to TRBJ1-3; D gene ambiguous. The V gene lost 5 bases and the J gene lost 0 bases, with 14 bases spanning the gap. Germline lookup yields CDR1 MDHEN and CDR2 SYDVKM. This CDR3 region has 16 residues. CDR3 DNA sequence: TGTGCCAGCAGTCCGCAACTCGCAAGCTCTGGAAACACCATATATTTT. This gives the protein CASSPQLASSGNTIYF.

J is TRBJ2-1 and V is TRBV28; 14 bases agree with TRBD2. This CDR3 has 15 amino acids. Per the germline V gene, CDR1 is MDHEN and CDR2 is SYDVKM. Trimming removed 8 bases from V and 7 bases from J; junction bases left unmatched: 7. The CDR3 DNA is TGTGCCAGCCGTCCGGGACTAGCGGGAGTGAATGAGCAGTTCTTC. Its protein is CASRPGLAGVNEQFF. The full variable domain, rest sourced from reference TRBV28 and TRBJ2-1, is DVKVTQSSRYLVKRTGEKVFLECVQDMDHENMFWYRQDPGLGLRLIYFSYDVKMKEKGDIPEGYSVSREKKERFSLILESASTNQTSMYLCASRPGLAGVNEQFFGPGTRLTVL.

The chain combines TRBV2 with TRBJ1-1; D gene uncertain. The V gene's germline CDR1 is SNHLY and CDR2 FYNNEI. The V end was cut by 3 bases, the J end by 5 bases, with 13 bases between. The CDR3 is 14 residues long. CDR3 in amino acids: CASSDESLLTEAFF. CDR3 sequence (DNA): TGTGCCAGCAGTGACGAGTCTTTGCTGACTGAAGCTTTCTTT.

V and J are TRBV18 and TRBJ2-7, with 9 bases that match TRBD1. The CDR3 covers 16 residues. The ends lost 5 bases at V and 6 bases at J; junction bases unmatched: 14. Per the germline V gene, CDR1 is KGHSH and CDR2 is LQKENI. This CDR3 is CASSFLAGTGNGEQYF. Here the CDR3 DNA reads TGTGCCAGCTCATTTCTCGCCGGGACAGGGAATGGCGAGCAGTACTTC.

This rearrangement joins TRBV5-1 to TRBJ1-4, with TRBD1 matching 9 bases. Germline trimming cut 0 bases from V and 5 bases from J; bases unmatched to any gene: 2. Germline V gene lookup returns CDR1 SGHRS and CDR2 YFSETQ. The CDR3 sequence is 15 residues long. The CDR3 coding sequence is TGCGCCAGCAGCTTGGTGACAGGGGGAAATGAAAAACTGTTTTTT. Protein: CASSLVTGGNEKLFF. Looking up the rest from reference TRBV5-1 and TRBJ1-4 gives the full variable domain: KAGVTQTPRYLIKTRGQQVTLSCSPISGHRSVSWYQQTPGQGLQFLFEYFSETQRNKGNFPGRFSGRQFSNSRSEMNVSTLELGDSALYLCASSLVTGGNEKLFFGSGTQLSVL.

This clone was recorded only once. The junction and the germline gene differ at one end; a read error may be behind it. The chain joins TRBV5-6 to TRBJ2-4, with D possibly being TRBD1 (6 bases). From germline, CDR1 is SGHDT and CDR2 YYEEEE. The CDR3 is made up of 13 amino acids. CDR3 protein: CASSLIKTGRTFF. The DNA for the CDR3 is TGTGCCAGCAGCCTTATCAAGACAGGCCGAACTTTCTTC.

The chain recombines TRBV29-1 with TRBJ2-2, with D maybe TRBD2 (6 bases). This CDR3 contains 14 residues. The germline V gene has CDR1 SQVTM and CDR2 ANQGSEA. Trimming removed 7 bases from V and 6 bases from J, with 18 bases in between. The CDR3 nucleotides read TGCAGCGCTGCCCCAACCGGGGGATCCGGGGAGCTGTTTTTT. Residues: CSAAPTGGSGELFF.

The V gene is TRBV28, the J gene TRBJ2-2, with D perhaps matching TRBD1 (6 bases). Germline assignment: CDR1 MDHEN and CDR2 SYDVKM. V dropped 6 bases and J dropped 6 bases, with 17 bases sitting between them. There are 15 residues in the CDR3. CDR3 amino acids: CASRTTDRFAGELFF. In DNA, the CDR3 is TGTGCCAGCAGAACCACAGACAGGTTTGCCGGGGAGCTGTTTTTT.

This clone was seen just once. This chain uses TRBV5-1 with TRBJ1-3; 9 nucleotides line up with TRBD1. Germline CDR1 reads SGHRS; CDR2 reads YFSETQ. Germline trimming cut 2 bases from V and 3 bases from J; bases unmatched to any gene: 3. The CDR3 contains 15 residues. In DNA, the CDR3 is TGCGCCAGCAGCTTCACGGGACAGGGTGGAAACACCATATATTTT. Its translation is CASSFTGQGGNTIYF.

V and J are TRBV6-5 and TRBJ2-7; possible D gene TRBD2, 7 bases. The CDR3 totals 15 residues. V was pared by 0 bases and J by 7 bases, with 16 bases between. The germline V gene encodes CDR1 MNHEY and CDR2 SVGAGI. CDR3 sequence (DNA): TGTGCCAGCAGTTACTCGGGGAACGAGGGGGGGGAGCAGTACTTC. This encodes CASSYSGNEGGEQYF.

V and J are TRBV6-1 and TRBJ2-1, with D possibly being TRBD1 (6 bases). Germline-derived CDR1 and CDR2 are MNHNS and SASEGT. The V end was cut by 2 bases, the J end by 2 bases, with 13 bases between. This CDR3 has 16 residues. The CDR3 here is CASSELYRDPYNEQFF. The CDR3 DNA follows: TGTGCCAGCAGTGAACTCTACAGGGACCCCTACAATGAGCAGTTCTTC.

V usage is TRBV6-5 and J usage is TRBJ1-2, with D possibly being TRBD1 (6 bases). Per the germline V gene, CDR1 is MNHEY and CDR2 is SVGAGI. V lost 6 bases, J lost 4 bases, and 15 bases lay in between. The CDR3 covers 14 residues. The CDR3 loop is CASRDQGTGYGYTF. The CDR3 coding sequence is TGTGCCAGCAGGGACCAGGGGACCGGCTATGGCTACACCTTC.

The table lists this clone with a few counts. The J gene is TRBJ2-1, the V gene TRBV5-1; 11 nucleotides align to TRBD2. This CDR3 region has 15 residues. Germline V lookup: CDR1 SGHRS, CDR2 YFSETQ. Trimming took 4 bases from V and 4 from J; bases not matched to a gene: 4. The CDR3 region is CASSGRLAGYNEQFF. As DNA, the CDR3 is TGCGCCAGCAGCGGGAGACTAGCGGGATACAATGAGCAGTTCTTC.

The chain has TRBV7-2 and TRBJ2-3, with D possibly being TRBD2 (5 bases). V lost 3 bases and J lost 6, with 13 bases in between. Looked up from germline, CDR1 is SGHTA and CDR2 is FQGNSA. This CDR3 comprises 14 residues. CDR3 sequence (DNA): TGTGCCAGCAGCTTCAAAGCCGGACTGGATACGCAGTATTTT. Amino acids: CASSFKAGLDTQYF.